The next 16 T cell receptor beta chains were all read from a single sample in a study of control samples from healthy donors and cancer patients. Using immunoSEQ multiplex PCR, the repertoire was profiled, and TCRdb retains in-frame clones only, with some absent. The repertoire holds over 100,000 clones, with 90% as singletons. Material for sequencing was blood. These receptors were taken from a human donor in good health. The donor label of this sample is uncertain.

This chain links TRBV30 with TRBJ1-6; 10 bases match TRBD1. This CDR3 contains 15 residues. Germline V gives CDR1 GTSNPN, CDR2 SVGIG (reference sequence). V shed 6 bases and J 4 bases; nucleotides not matched to a gene: 6. DNA for the CDR3: TGTGCCTGTAGACAGGGGGCACTTTATAATTCACCCCTCCACTTT. It codes for CACRQGALYNSPLHF. Combining the CDR3 with reference TRBV30 and TRBJ1-6 gives the whole variable domain SQTIHQWPATLVQPVGSPLSLECTVEGTSNPNLYWYRQAAGRGLQLLFYSVGIGQISSEVPQNLSASRPQDRQFILSSKKLLLSDSGFYLCACRQGALYNSPLHFGNGTRLTVT.

This chain links TRBV5-3 with TRBJ2-3; D not certain. TRBV5-3 is an ORF for which the function is uncertain. The CDR3 runs 18 residues. Deletions cut 2 bases from V and 2 bases from J, with 21 bases between. In DNA, the CDR3 is TGTGCCAGAAGCTTCGCTCTCCGTACAGCTACATTCACAGATACGCAGTATTTT. Translating it yields CARSFALRTATFTDTQYF.

The V gene is TRBV18, the J gene TRBJ1-1; a possible D gene is TRBD1 (5 bases). Germline CDR1 KGHSH, CDR2 LQKENI. The CDR3 is made up of 13 amino acids. Trimming took off 5 bases at V and 5 bases at J, with 12 bases between the two ends. The CDR3 reads CASSDRGRTEAFF. In nucleotides, the CDR3 is TGTGCCAGCTCAGACCGGGGCCGGACTGAAGCTTTCTTT.

The chain employs TRBV28 and TRBJ1-5, with a tentative D call TRBD1 (6 bases). Germline CDR1 MDHEN, CDR2 SYDVKM. CDR3 length equals 15 residues. Trimming removed 5 bases at V and 3 bases at J, with 14 bases between. The CDR3 here is CASSLPDRNNQPQHF. CDR3 in DNA: TGTGCCAGCAGTCTCCCCGACAGGAACAATCAGCCCCAGCATTTT. Full variable domain (rest looked up from reference TRBV28 and TRBJ1-5): DVKVTQSSRYLVKRTGEKVFLECVQDMDHENMFWYRQDPGLGLRLIYFSYDVKMKEKGDIPEGYSVSREKKERFSLILESASTNQTSMYLCASSLPDRNNQPQHFGDGTRLSIL.

This chain links TRBV6-1 with TRBJ1-1; D ambiguous. The ends were cut back, 2 bases at V and 3 bases at J, with 13 bases in the middle. Germline values: CDR1 MNHNS, CDR2 SASEGT. This CDR3 is built from 15 residues. In nucleotides, the CDR3 is TGTGCCAGCAGTGAATTAAGGGTCAGGTACACTGAAGCTTTCTTT. Its translation is CASSELRVRYTEAFF.

This rearrangement joins TRBV27 to TRBJ2-7; D remains unclear. Germline CDR1 and CDR2: MNHEY and SMNVEV (reference sequence). The V end was cut by 0 bases, the J end by 1 base, with 10 bases between. The CDR3 sequence is 15 residues long. The CDR3 spells CASSLSRQPSYEQYF. The DNA for the CDR3 is TGTGCCAGCAGTTTATCCCGACAACCATCCTACGAGCAGTACTTC.

The chain has TRBV5-6 and TRBJ1-1; D is ambiguous. Germline CDR1 is SGHDT and CDR2 is YYEEEE. Trimming left V 1 base short and J 3 bases short, with 10 bases between. The CDR3 is made up of 14 amino acids. The CDR3 nucleotides are TGTGCCAGCAGCTTGTTTAGCCTTGACACTGAAGCTTTCTTT. Its translation is CASSLFSLDTEAFF.

The rearrangement uses TRBV12-3 or TRBV12-4 and TRBJ2-1; D call uncertain. V was trimmed by 7 bases and J by 8 bases, leaving 9 bases between them. The CDR3 has 11 residues. CDR3 sequence (DNA): TGTGCCAGCAAACAGAGCCATGAGCAGTTCTTC. It encodes CASKQSHEQFF.

V is TRBV7-9 and J is TRBJ2-3, with no clear D. V gave up 5 bases and J gave up 0 bases, with 12 bases separating them. CDR3 length: 15 residues. The V gene's germline CDR1 is SEHNR and CDR2 FQNEAQ (reference sequence). The CDR3 is CASSRYSSSTDTQYF. In DNA form, the CDR3 reads TGTGCCAGCAGCCGATATAGCAGCAGCACAGATACGCAGTATTTT.

The V call is TRBV7-2, the J call TRBJ1-5; TRBD1 might be the D (5 bases). V dropped 5 bases and J dropped 4 bases, with 15 bases sitting between them. CDR3 length equals 15 residues. Per germline, CDR1 SGHTA and CDR2 FQGNSA. As DNA, the CDR3 is TGTGCCAGCAGCACCACCGGGACTCCGAATCAGCCCCAGCATTTT. It yields the protein CASSTTGTPNQPQHF.

The chain joins TRBV10-3 to TRBJ2-7, with 11 bases lining up with TRBD1. The germline V gene has CDR1 ENHRY and CDR2 SYGVKD. The CDR3 extends over 13 amino acids. Trimming cost V 6 bases and J 7 bases; bases outside gene matches: 5. The CDR3 protein is CAIRPGTGGEQYF. In nucleotides, the CDR3 is TGTGCCATCAGGCCCGGGACAGGGGGAGAGCAGTACTTC.

The genes are TRBV7-2 and TRBJ1-2, with D perhaps matching TRBD1 (5 bases). V was trimmed by 3 bases and J by 8 bases, leaving 19 bases between them. CDR1 is SGHTA, CDR2 FQGNSA, per germline. CDR3 length: 15 residues. CDR3 DNA: TGTGCCAGCAGCTTTCGGGCGCCCAGGGTAGAGGGCTACACCTTC. Protein sequence: CASSFRAPRVEGYTF. The whole variable domain, filled in from reference TRBV7-2 and TRBJ1-2, reads GAGVSQSPSNKVTEKGKDVELRCDPISGHTALYWYRQSLGQGLEFLIYFQGNSAPDKSGLPSDRFSAERTGGSVSTLTIQRTQQEDSAVYLCASSFRAPRVEGYTFGSGTRLTVV.

This clone was observed a handful of times. The V and J genes are TRBV12-3 or TRBV12-4 and TRBJ2-3; 9 bases are a match to TRBD2. The trim removed 8 bases at V and 8 bases at J, leaving 8 bases unmatched. This CDR3 has 13 residues. The CDR3 sequence: CASSAGGLTTQYF. In nucleotides, the CDR3 is TGTGCCAGCTCCGCGGGGGGGCTAACTACGCAGTATTTT.

This clone occurred once. The rearrangement joins TRBV2 to TRBJ2-5, with TRBD1 matching 9 bases. V trimming: 2 bases; J trimming: 2 bases; junction bases outside the gene matches: 3. Germline V gene sequence: CDR1 SNHLY, CDR2 FYNNEI. The CDR3 is 15 amino acids. The CDR3 protein is CASSEQTGGQETQYF. The DNA of the CDR3 is TGTGCCAGCAGTGAACAGACAGGGGGGCAAGAGACCCAGTACTTC.

V usage is TRBV29-1 and J usage is TRBJ2-1; 8 nucleotides agree with TRBD2. From germline, CDR1 is SQVTM and CDR2 ANQGSEA. V was clipped by 3 bases and J by 6 bases; unmatched bases: 4. The CDR3 consists of 13 residues. CDR3 DNA: TGCAGCGTTGAGCGGGGGGCCGGCAATGAGCAGTTCTTC. Translation: CSVERGAGNEQFF.

The chain uses TRBV6-1 and TRBJ2-3, with D maybe TRBD1 (5 bases). The CDR3 loop spans 15 amino acids. Germline CDR1 reads MNHNS; CDR2 reads SASEGT. Trimming took off 0 bases at V and 1 base at J, with 8 bases between the two ends. The DNA of the CDR3 is TGTGCCAGCAGTGAAGCACAGGATGGCACAGATACGCAGTATTTT. The encoded protein is CASSEAQDGTDTQYF.